The 29 T cell receptor beta chains presented below share a single source sample, sequenced in a study of cytomegalovirus exposure and HLA in healthy donors. The PCR employed 60 Vbeta primers together with 13 Jbeta primers. The protocol was immunoSEQ multiplex PCR, while the TCRdb copy is restricted to in-frame clones and leaves out a portion. The table includes 100,000 to 150,000 clones, approximately 80% detected once. The sequenced sample consisted of PBMCs. The receptors were gathered from a human donor in good health.

The J gene is TRBJ1-1, the V gene TRBV5-5; 8 nucleotides match TRBD1. Looked up from germline, CDR1 is SGHKS and CDR2 is YYEKEE (reference sequence). The CDR3 has 16 residues. The junction had 4 bases not matched to a gene; V was cut back by 0 bases and J by 0 bases. CDR3: CASSLGQGLMNTEAFF. The CDR3 region has the DNA TGTGCCAGCAGCTTGGGACAGGGGTTAATGAACACTGAAGCTTTCTTT. Full variable domain (outside the CDR3, taken from reference TRBV5-5 and TRBJ1-1): DAGVTQSPTHLIKTRGQQVTLRCSPISGHKSVSWYQQVLGQGPQFIFQYYEKEERGRGNFPDRFSARQFPNYSSELNVNALLLGDSALYLCASSLGQGLMNTEAFFGQGTRLTVV.

Of note for this clone: This CDR3 is also generated by other DNA sequences in the sample. The chain has TRBV4-1 and TRBJ1-2; TRBD1 aligns across 11 bases. The CDR3 consists of 17 residues. Germline CDR1 reads MGHRA; CDR2 reads YSYEKL. The junction had 15 bases not matched to a gene; V was cut back by 4 bases and J by 8 bases. The chain's CDR3 is CASSRVSSDRGHSGYTF. The DNA for the CDR3 is TGCGCCAGCAGCCGAGTCTCCTCGGACAGGGGGCACAGCGGCTACACCTTC.

This rearrangement joins TRBV5-4 to TRBJ1-4, with D perhaps matching TRBD1 (6 bases). Trimming pared 2 bases from V and 8 bases from J, leaving 13 bases between. From germline, CDR1 is SGHNT and CDR2 YYREEE (reference sequence). The CDR3 length is 14 residues. CDR3 amino acids: CASSLRGAREKLFF. The CDR3 nucleotides read TGTGCCAGCAGCTTACGGGGGGCTCGGGAAAAACTGTTTTTT.

This chain uses TRBV9 with TRBJ1-4; D gene uncertain. V lost 0 bases to trimming and J lost 8 bases, with 14 bases between them. This CDR3 comprises 15 residues. Germline V gene lookup returns CDR1 SGDLS and CDR2 YYNGEE. The CDR3 DNA is TGTGCCAGCAGCGTAGGATCTCCGGGTCGGGAAAAACTGTTTTTT. Translated, it gives CASSVGSPGREKLFF.

The chain joins TRBV6-1 to TRBJ1-1; D is unclear. The CDR3 covers 12 residues. The V and J ends lost 4 bases and 3 bases respectively, with 6 bases between them. Germline CDR1 and CDR2: MNHNS and SASEGT. CDR3 coding DNA: TGTGCCAGCAGTGCGTTGTACACTGAAGCTTTCTTT. Its protein is CASSALYTEAFF.

This clone was seen more than once but under ten times. V and J are TRBV5-4 and TRBJ2-7; a possible D gene is TRBD2 (6 bases). V was clipped by 4 bases and J by 2 bases, with 19 bases between them. In germline, CDR1 is SGHNT, CDR2 YYREEE (reference sequence). The CDR3 is 16 amino acids. The CDR3 DNA reads as TGTGCCAGCAGCCCTCAACGTGGGACTTCTACCTACGAGCAGTACTTC. Its protein product is CASSPQRGTSTYEQYF.

The chain is built from TRBV15 and TRBJ2-7; D perhaps matches TRBD1 (6 bases). Germline CDR1 reads LNHNV; CDR2 reads YYDKDF (reference sequence). This CDR3 is 14 amino acids long. V lost 1 base and J 1 base, leaving 8 bases between the germline ends. CDR3 amino acids: CATSRVTGSYEQYF. The CDR3 region has the DNA TGTGCCACCAGCAGAGTTACAGGGTCCTACGAGCAGTACTTC. Full variable domain (outside the CDR3, taken from reference TRBV15 and TRBJ2-7): DAMVIQNPRYQVTQFGKPVTLSCSQTLNHNVMYWYQQKSSQAPKLLFHYYDKDFNNEADTPDNFQSRRPNTSFCFLDIRSPGLGDTAMYLCATSRVTGSYEQYFGPGTRLTVT.

The chain is built from TRBV27 and TRBJ1-2; D unresolved. CDR1 is MNHEY and CDR2 is SMNVEV in the germline V gene (reference sequence). This CDR3 is 13 amino acids long. V was shortened by 0 bases and J by 4 bases, with 6 bases between the two germline ends. The CDR3 here is CASSLSGFYGYTF. DNA for the CDR3: TGTGCCAGCAGTTTATCCGGGTTCTATGGCTACACCTTC.

The genes are TRBV9 and TRBJ2-2; 8 bases line up with TRBD2. This CDR3 is 14 amino acids long. Per germline, CDR1 SGDLS and CDR2 YYNGEE. V dropped 7 bases and J dropped 7; count of bases not matched to a gene: 9. CDR3 DNA sequence: TGTGCCAGCGGACGGACTAGCTCCCACGGGGAGCTGTTTTTT. Translated, it gives CASGRTSSHGELFF.

The V gene is TRBV7-8, the J gene TRBJ2-5; 9 bases match TRBD1. V was pared by 3 bases and J by 3 bases, with 23 bases of the junction left unmatched. The CDR3 has 21 amino acids. Germline V gene data show CDR1 as SGHVS and CDR2 as FQNEAQ. In DNA form, the CDR3 reads TGTGCCAGCAGCTTTCCGGGACAGGGAGATTCCCGACGTGAGCGAGAAGAGACCCAGTACTTC. Its translation: CASSFPGQGDSRREREETQYF.

The chain employs TRBV5-8 and TRBJ1-1; 7 positions agree with TRBD1. Germline CDR1 reads SGHTS; CDR2 reads YDEGEE. V lost 0 bases, J lost 3 bases, and 5 bases stayed unmatched. This CDR3 contains 15 residues. CDR3 nucleotide sequence: TGTGCCAGCAGCTTGGGACAGGGAGGAGACACTGAAGCTTTCTTT. Translating it yields CASSLGQGGDTEAFF.

A few counts support this clone. The chain employs TRBV19 and TRBJ1-3; D unclear. Per germline, CDR1 LNHDA and CDR2 SQIVND (reference sequence). Trimming left V 5 bases short and J 0 bases short, with 8 bases between. There are 14 residues in the CDR3. In DNA form, the CDR3 reads TGTGCCAGTAGTCCACAAAGCTCTGGAAACACCATATATTTT. This encodes CASSPQSSGNTIYF.

The V and J genes are TRBV4-1 and TRBJ1-1; D is possibly TRBD1 (6 bases). The CDR3 length is 13 residues. Trimming removed 1 base from V and 6 bases from J, with 9 bases in between. Germline loops: CDR1 MGHRA, CDR2 YSYEKL. The CDR3 region has the DNA TGCGCCAGCAGCCAAGCCCAGGGGTCTGAAGCTTTCTTT. This translates into CASSQAQGSEAFF.

The chain links TRBV19 to TRBJ1-5, with 8 bases fitting TRBD1. The CDR3 sequence is 14 residues long. The ends lost 1 base at V and 4 bases at J; junction bases unmatched: 0. Looked up from germline, CDR1 is LNHDA and CDR2 is SQIVND (reference sequence). The CDR3 region has the DNA TGTGCCAGTAGTATAGGACAGGGGAATCAGCCCCAGCATTTT. It codes for CASSIGQGNQPQHF.

In DNA, the CDR3 is TGCAGCGTTGGGTGGGGCAAGAACACTGAAGCTTTCTTT. This sequence encodes CSVGWGKNTEAFF. The V gene is TRBV29-1, the J gene TRBJ1-1; D may be TRBD1 (5 bases). V was cut by 4 bases and J by 1 base, with 10 bases left in between. This CDR3 is 13 amino acids long. Germline CDR1 SQVTM, CDR2 ANQGSEA.

In the case of this clone: Other DNA sequences within the sample encode an identical CDR3. This chain connects TRBV5-1 to TRBJ1-3; D is undetermined. V lost 0 bases and J 7 bases, leaving 11 bases between the germline ends. Germline assignment: CDR1 SGHRS and CDR2 YFSETQ. The length of the CDR3 is 14 residues. This chain's CDR3 is CASSLAGRGNTIYF. CDR3 nucleotide sequence: TGCGCCAGCAGCTTGGCCGGGAGAGGTAACACCATATATTTT.

V gene TRBV27 combines with J gene TRBJ1-2, with unresolved D. The length of the CDR3 is 15 residues. The germline gives CDR1 MNHEY, CDR2 SMNVEV (reference sequence). V gave up 5 bases and J gave up 4 bases, with 17 bases separating them. The CDR3: CASSLSGNTGYGYTF. The CDR3 DNA reads TGTGCCAGCAGTCTTTCCGGAAATACGGGCTATGGCTACACCTTC.

The genes are TRBV5-1 and TRBJ2-3; 7 bases align to TRBD2. V shed 5 bases, J shed 4 bases, and the junction held 16 bases outside the gene matches. The germline gives CDR1 SGHRS, CDR2 YFSETQ. This CDR3 spans 17 amino acids. The CDR3 spells CASRSPIGTSVPDTQYF. CDR3 sequence (DNA): TGCGCCAGCAGATCCCCTATAGGAACTAGCGTGCCAGATACGCAGTATTTT.

This chain uses TRBV28 with TRBJ2-7, with a possible D match to TRBD1 (5 bases). Per the germline V gene, CDR1 is MDHEN and CDR2 is SYDVKM. The CDR3 extends over 11 amino acids. Trimming shortened V by 6 bases and J by 3 bases, and 6 bases separated the two germline ends. The chain's CDR3 is CASRGLYEQYF. In DNA form, the CDR3 reads TGTGCCAGCAGGGGGCTCTACGAGCAGTACTTC.

The V call is TRBV28, the J call TRBJ2-3; tentative D call: TRBD1 (6 bases). Trimming removed 5 bases from V and 5 bases from J, with 14 bases in between. CDR3 length equals 14 residues. Per germline, CDR1 MDHEN and CDR2 SYDVKM. The CDR3 here is CASSTNRAVDTQYF. In nucleotides, the CDR3 is TGTGCCAGCAGTACTAACAGGGCGGTAGATACGCAGTATTTT.

CDR3 nucleotides: TGTGCCAGCAGCTTGGGTCCGACAGGGTACGGCTATGGCTACACCTTC. Residues: CASSLGPTGYGYGYTF. J is TRBJ1-2 and V is TRBV5-5; 7 bases fit TRBD1. Germline lookup yields CDR1 SGHKS and CDR2 YYEKEE (reference sequence). The CDR3 has 16 residues. Germline trimming cut 0 bases from V and 4 bases from J; bases unmatched to any gene: 9.

The gene calls are TRBV7-9 and TRBJ2-2; D not resolved. Germline loops: CDR1 SEHNR, CDR2 FQNEAQ (reference sequence). The CDR3 spans 16 residues. With 3 bases removed from V and 0 bases from J, the gap between germline ends came to 11 bases. For the CDR3, the DNA is TGTGCCAGCAGCTTCCCTAGAGCGTCGAACACCGGGGAGCTGTTTTTT. Amino acids: CASSFPRASNTGELFF.

The chain couples TRBV6-6 to TRBJ2-3; D gene unclear. Germline CDR1 MNHNY, CDR2 SVGAGI (reference sequence). The CDR3 loop spans 15 amino acids. V was shortened by 2 bases and J by 0 bases, with 9 bases between the two germline ends. CDR3 sequence: CASSYEELSTDTQYF. CDR3 DNA sequence: TGTGCCAGCAGTTACGAGGAGCTTAGCACAGATACGCAGTATTTT.

The CDR3 nucleotides read TGCGCCAGCAGCTTGGCCGTTCTAGCGGTTGGAGACGAGCAGTACTTC. The encoded protein is CASSLAVLAVGDEQYF. The V call is TRBV5-1, the J call TRBJ2-7, with 7 bases aligning to TRBD2. This CDR3 is built from 16 residues. The J segment lost 5 bases and the V segment lost 0 bases, leaving 11 bases of the junction unmatched. Germline CDR1 is SGHRS and CDR2 is YFSETQ.

This chain links TRBV27 with TRBJ2-7; 11 bases map to TRBD2. V lost 2 bases, J lost 6 bases, and 12 bases stayed unmatched. This CDR3 has 17 amino acids. Germline V gene data show CDR1 as MNHEY and CDR2 as SMNVEV (reference sequence). CDR3 amino acids: CASSLPPLAGGPGEQYF. The CDR3 DNA is TGTGCCAGCAGTTTACCACCGCTAGCGGGAGGTCCTGGCGAGCAGTACTTC.

The CDR3 loop reads CASSQDGTGLANYGYTF. CDR3 sequence (DNA): TGCGCCAGCAGCCAAGACGGGACAGGACTCGCTAACTATGGCTACACCTTC. The rearrangement uses TRBV4-1 and TRBJ1-2, with 8 nucleotides matching TRBD1. Per germline, CDR1 MGHRA and CDR2 YSYEKL. The CDR3 consists of 17 residues. V shed 0 bases, J shed 0 bases, and the junction held 6 bases outside the gene matches.

This sequence joins TRBV6-5 and TRBJ1-5; D not resolved. This CDR3 has 15 amino acids. CDR1 and CDR2 (germline): MNHEY, SVGAGI. Trimming took 0 bases from V and 1 from J, leaving 7 bases between them. The CDR3 DNA reads TGTGCCAGCAGTTACTCCGCGGGGAGCAATCAGCCCCAGCATTTT. As protein: CASSYSAGSNQPQHF.

J is TRBJ2-7 and V is TRBV27; TRBD2 might be the D (5 bases). The CDR3 sequence is 14 residues long. Trimming took 8 bases from V and 1 from J, leaving 15 bases between them. Germline CDR1 and CDR2: MNHEY and SMNVEV (reference sequence). Here the CDR3 DNA reads TGTGCCAGCCGAGGACTGGGCGGGTCCTACGAGCAGTACTTC. Translated: CASRGLGGSYEQYF.

The chain is built from TRBV2 and TRBJ2-3; 9 bases match TRBD2. V lost 6 bases to trimming and J lost 4 bases; unmatched junction nucleotides: 14. Germline assignment: CDR1 SNHLY and CDR2 FYNNEI. The CDR3 covers 17 residues. The CDR3 nucleotides are TGTGCCAGCAGAAGATACCCTAGCGGGGCGGTCGCAGATACGCAGTATTTT. Translation gives CASRRYPSGAVADTQYF.